This TCR beta chain was recorded in a study of beta chain features in type 1 diabetes. Reverse transcribing all isolated RNA meant expressed TCRB transcripts were sequenced. TCRdb keeps only in-frame clones here, not all; method: immunoSEQ multiplex PCR. The sample records under 500,000 clones, 25% to 35% being singletons. In its sample, this clone was seen a few times. Trimming pared 6 bases from V and 0 bases from J, leaving 7 bases between. The CDR3 length is 14 residues. The germline CDR1 and CDR2 sequences are SGHRS and YFSETQ. The chain uses TRBV5-1 and TRBJ2-6; no clear D. This receptor was obtained from a man aged 18 to 29 in good health. Input material: naive CD4+ T cells from blood. CDR3 sequence (DNA): TGCGCCAGCACCGGCACCTCTGGGGCCAACGTCCTGACTTTC. Amino acids: CASTGTSGANVLTF.